The clone carrying this TCR beta chain was counted a single time. This entry is derived from a study of blood T cell repertoires in COVID-19. Study context: The United States, Italy and Spain were the sources of the acute and convalescent COVID-19 samples.

Under the authors' procedure: For nucleated cells, counts were estimated from reference gene primer amplification. Using immunoSEQ multiplex PCR, the repertoire was profiled, and TCRdb retains in-frame clones only, with some absent. Clone size and the V and J calls come from that table; the DNA yielded D and trimming. The sample lists about 280,000 clones, 85% occurring once. Participants, about 18 to 90 years old, spanned about 26 US areas. CDR1 and CDR2 from the germline V gene are LGHDT and YNNKEL (reference sequence). The CDR3 length is 15 residues. The V and J ends lost 3 bases and 2 bases respectively, with 11 bases between them.

The chain links TRBV3-1 (or the pseudogene TRBV3-2) to TRBJ2-1; D not certain. Sequenced material: PBMCs or T cells enriched from blood (not recorded which). The sequence derives from a woman aged 50 to 65 who had recovered from COVID-19. DNA for the CDR3: TGTGCCAGCAGCCACTCTAGTAGCCCCTACAATGAGCAGTTCTTC. This gives the protein CASSHSSSPYNEQFF.